This T cell receptor beta chain was recorded in a study of blood T cells in healthy people across ages. Overall study findings and caveats: Investigators viewed diversity estimates from one million T cells as underestimates, the study reported. A strong correlation was seen between TCR beta diversity and naive T cell percentage.

Then a second PCR, running roughly 7 to 11 cycles, was carried out with a sample-barcoded 5' primer and a J-beta primer mix. Each TCR beta cDNA got a 12-nucleotide random molecular identifier. TCRdb called the 5' RACE reads again in MiXCR, with one record for every CDR3 protein. The sample contains about 640,000 distinct CDR3 sequences, 58% of which appear only once. This clonotype was found a few times. Its antigen is undetermined. Germline V gene lookup returns CDR1 LGHNA and CDR2 YNFKEQ. This CDR3 has 17 residues. V dropped 1 base and J dropped 0 bases, with 13 bases sitting between them. The sample consisted of blood. The clonotype was recovered from a man in his sixties in good health. The chain links TRBV4-2 to TRBJ2-1; a weak D match, TRBD1 (6 bases). CDR3 sequence reads: CASSQVSRTVSYNEQFF. The CDR3 DNA is TGTGCCAGCAGCCAAGTATCTCGGACAGTCTCCTACAATGAGCAGTTCTTC.